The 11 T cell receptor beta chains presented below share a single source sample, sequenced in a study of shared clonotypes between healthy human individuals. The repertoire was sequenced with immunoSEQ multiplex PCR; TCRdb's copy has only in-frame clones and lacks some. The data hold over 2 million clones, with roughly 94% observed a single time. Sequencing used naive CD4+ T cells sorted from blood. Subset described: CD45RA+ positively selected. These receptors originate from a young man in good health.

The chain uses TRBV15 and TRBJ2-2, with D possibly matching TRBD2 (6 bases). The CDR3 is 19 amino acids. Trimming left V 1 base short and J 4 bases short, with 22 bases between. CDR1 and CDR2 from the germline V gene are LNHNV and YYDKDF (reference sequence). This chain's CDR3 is CATSRGGRGGARGTGELFF. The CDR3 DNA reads TGTGCCACCAGCAGAGGTGGGCGAGGCGGGGCAAGAGGCACCGGGGAGCTGTTTTTT.

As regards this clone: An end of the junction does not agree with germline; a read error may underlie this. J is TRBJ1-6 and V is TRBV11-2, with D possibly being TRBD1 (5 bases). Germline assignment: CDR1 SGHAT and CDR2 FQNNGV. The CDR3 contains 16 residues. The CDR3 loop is CASSLDSPNYNSPLHF. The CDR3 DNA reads TGTGCCAGCAGCCTAGACAGCCCAAACTATAATTCACCCCTCCACTTT.

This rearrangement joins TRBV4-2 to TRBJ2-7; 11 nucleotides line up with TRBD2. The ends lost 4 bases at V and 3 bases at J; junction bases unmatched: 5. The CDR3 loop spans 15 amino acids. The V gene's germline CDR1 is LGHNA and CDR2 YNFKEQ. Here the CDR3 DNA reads TGTGCCAGCAGCCGGGGGACTAGCGGAGACTACGAGCAGTACTTC. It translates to CASSRGTSGDYEQYF.

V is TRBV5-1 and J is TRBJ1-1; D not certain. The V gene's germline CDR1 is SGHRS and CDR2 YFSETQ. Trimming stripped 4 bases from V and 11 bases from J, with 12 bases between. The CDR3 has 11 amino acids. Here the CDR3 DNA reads TGCGCCAGCAGCGAAGGTCCGGGGGCTTTCTTT. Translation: CASSEGPGAFF.

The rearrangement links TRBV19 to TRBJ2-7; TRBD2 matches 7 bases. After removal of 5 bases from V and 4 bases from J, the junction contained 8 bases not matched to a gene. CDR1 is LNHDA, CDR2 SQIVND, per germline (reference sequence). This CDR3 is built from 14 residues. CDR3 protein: CASSEGGGLYEQYF. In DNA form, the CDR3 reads TGTGCCAGTAGTGAAGGCGGGGGTCTTTACGAGCAGTACTTC.

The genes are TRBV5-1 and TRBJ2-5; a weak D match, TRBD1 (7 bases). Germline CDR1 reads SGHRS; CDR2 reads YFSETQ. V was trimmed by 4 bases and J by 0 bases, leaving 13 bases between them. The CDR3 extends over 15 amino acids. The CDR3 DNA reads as TGCGCCAGCAGCGGGGCGGGACAGAACCAAGAGACCCAGTACTTC. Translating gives CASSGAGQNQETQYF.

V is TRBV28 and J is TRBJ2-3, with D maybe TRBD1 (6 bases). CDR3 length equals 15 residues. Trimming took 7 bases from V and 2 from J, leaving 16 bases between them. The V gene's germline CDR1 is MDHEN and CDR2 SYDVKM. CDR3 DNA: TGTGCCAGCACGGACTCGGACAGTTTCACAGATACGCAGTATTTT. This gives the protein CASTDSDSFTDTQYF. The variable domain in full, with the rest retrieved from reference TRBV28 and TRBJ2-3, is DVKVTQSSRYLVKRTGEKVFLECVQDMDHENMFWYRQDPGLGLRLIYFSYDVKMKEKGDIPEGYSVSREKKERFSLILESASTNQTSMYLCASTDSDSFTDTQYFGPGTRLTVL.

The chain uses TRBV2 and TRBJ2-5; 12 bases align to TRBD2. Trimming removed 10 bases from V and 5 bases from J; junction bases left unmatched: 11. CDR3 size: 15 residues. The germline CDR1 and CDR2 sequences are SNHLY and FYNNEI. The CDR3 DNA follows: TGTGCCACCATACTAGCGGGAGGCCCTGAGGAGACCCAGTACTTC. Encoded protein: CATILAGGPEETQYF. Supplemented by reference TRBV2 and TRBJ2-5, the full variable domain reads EPEVTQTPSHQVTQMGQEVILRCVPISNHLYFYWYRQILGQKVEFLVSFYNNEISEKSEIFDDQFSVERPDGSNFTLKIRSTKLEDSAMYFCATILAGGPEETQYFGPGTRLLVL.

CDR3 residues: CASSLGPGQGKTQYF. CDR3 in DNA: TGTGCCAGCAGCTTAGGACCGGGACAGGGAAAGACCCAGTACTTC. V and J are TRBV5-4 and TRBJ2-5; 9 nucleotides agree with TRBD1. The germline gives CDR1 SGHNT, CDR2 YYREEE (reference sequence). V gave up 2 bases and J gave up 6 bases; unmatched junction bases: 8. The CDR3 extends over 15 amino acids.

The CDR3 DNA reads as TGTGCCAGCAGCTTAGGGGACTTTCTATCACCCTACGAGCAGTACTTC. This codes for CASSLGDFLSPYEQYF. J is TRBJ2-7 and V is TRBV11-2; D possibly corresponds to TRBD2 (6 bases). The CDR3 is made up of 16 amino acids. V was trimmed by 1 base and J by 2 bases, leaving 15 bases between them. Germline V gives CDR1 SGHAT, CDR2 FQNNGV.

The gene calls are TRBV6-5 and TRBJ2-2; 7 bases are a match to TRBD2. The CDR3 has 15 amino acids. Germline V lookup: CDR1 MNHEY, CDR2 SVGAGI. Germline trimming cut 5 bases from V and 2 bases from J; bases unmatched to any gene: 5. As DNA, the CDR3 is TGTGCCAGCAGTCTGGGGAGGGCTAACACCGGGGAGCTGTTTTTT. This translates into CASSLGRANTGELFF.